These 3 T cell receptor beta chains came from one sample sequenced in a study of technical replicates of blood from a handful of donors. Sequencing used immunoSEQ multiplex PCR; TCRdb keeps in-frame clones, though not all of them. The top ten hold about 0.4% of the sample, which has roughly 76,000 clones, 75% to 95% seen once. The specimen sequenced was T cells isolated from PBMCs. These receptors were collected from a human donor in good health. Some clones in this sample may be carry-over from other donors' samples.

The chain combines TRBV25-1 with TRBJ1-1; no clear D gene. With 3 bases removed from V and 3 bases from J, the gap between germline ends came to 14 bases. Germline V gene data show CDR1 as MGHDK and CDR2 as SYGVNS. The CDR3 contains 15 residues. CDR3 in amino acids: CASSDRQAWDTEAFF. The CDR3, as DNA: TGTGCCAGCAGTGATCGGCAGGCCTGGGACACTGAAGCTTTCTTT.

The DNA for the CDR3 is TGTGCCTGGAGCGGAGATTTACAGGGAACCTATGGCTACACCTTC. Its protein product is CAWSGDLQGTYGYTF. The chain employs TRBV30 and TRBJ1-2; maybe TRBD1 (6 bases). This CDR3 comprises 15 residues. Germline CDR1 is GTSNPN and CDR2 is SVGIG (reference sequence). Trimming shortened V by 3 bases and J by 4 bases, and 18 bases separated the two germline ends.

This sequence joins TRBV7-9 and TRBJ2-4; D ambiguous. Germline V lookup: CDR1 SEHNR, CDR2 FQNEAQ (reference sequence). The CDR3 covers 13 residues. Trimming removed 4 bases at V and 8 bases at J, with 12 bases between. The CDR3 bases are TGTGCCAGCAGCTCCTCCGGGTCCGACATTCAGTACTTC. Its translation is CASSSSGSDIQYF.